This entry features one TCR beta chain sequence. Its antigen is as yet unknown. This sample was included in a study of cytomegalovirus exposure and HLA in healthy donors. The PCR used 60 Vbeta and 13 Jbeta primers. Clones were read by immunoSEQ multiplex PCR, and TCRdb kept only the in-frame ones, dropping some. This table has about 200,000 clones, about 85% appearing once. Study outcomes and limitations: With DRB1 most and HLA-C fewest, TCR association rates differed between HLA loci in a later analysis. Later on, an analysis tied some 17,000 TCR beta sequences to HLA alleles at 0.05 false discovery rate. Most subjects had HLA-A and HLA-B alleles reportedly predicted accurately by TCR beta sequences. The study put 150 or so TCR beta chains on its list as cytomegalovirus-associated.

The sample consisted of PBMCs. This receptor was obtained from a male donor in good health and CMV-seropositive.

CDR3 nucleotide sequence: TGTGCCTGGATTGCTCAGGGGGGAACTGAAGCTTTCTTT. It specifies CAWIAQGGTEAFF. This chain joins TRBV30 and TRBJ1-1, with 7 positions matching TRBD1. The germline gives CDR1 GTSNPN, CDR2 SVGIG (reference sequence). Trimming at V came to 4 bases and at J to 5 bases, leaving 7 bases not matched to a gene. The CDR3 covers 13 residues.